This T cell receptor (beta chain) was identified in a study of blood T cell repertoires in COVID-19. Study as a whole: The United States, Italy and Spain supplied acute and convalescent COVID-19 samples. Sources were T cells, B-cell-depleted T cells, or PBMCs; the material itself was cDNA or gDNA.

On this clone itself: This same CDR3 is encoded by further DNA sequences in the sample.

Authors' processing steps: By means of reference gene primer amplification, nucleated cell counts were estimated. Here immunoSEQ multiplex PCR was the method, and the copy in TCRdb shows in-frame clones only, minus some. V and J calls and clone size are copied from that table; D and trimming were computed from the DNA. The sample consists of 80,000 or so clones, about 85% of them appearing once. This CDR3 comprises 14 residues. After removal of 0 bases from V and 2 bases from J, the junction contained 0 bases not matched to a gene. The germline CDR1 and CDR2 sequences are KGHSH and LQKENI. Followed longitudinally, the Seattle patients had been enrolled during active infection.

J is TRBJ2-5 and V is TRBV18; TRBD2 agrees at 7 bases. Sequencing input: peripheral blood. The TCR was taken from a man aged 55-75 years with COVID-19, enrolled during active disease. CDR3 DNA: TGTGCCAGCTCACCACCGGGACTACAAGAGACCCAGTACTTC. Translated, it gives CASSPPGLQETQYF.